What follows describes a single TCR beta chain. Antigen unknown. The data stem from a study of blood T cells in healthy people across ages. Combining a sample-barcoded 5' primer with a J-beta primer mix, a second PCR ran for about 7 to 11 cycles. Carrying 12 random nucleotides, a template-switch adaptor labeled each individual cDNA molecule. TCRdb reprocessed the 5' RACE reads with MiXCR, giving one entry per CDR3 protein. The sample records approximately 800,000 distinct CDR3 sequences, roughly 40% being singletons. Study observations and caveats: More naive CD4+ cells and higher diversity marked long-lived donors relative to aged donors. Diversity of TCR beta per million T cells declined in a roughly linear way with age. A strong correlation was seen between TCR beta diversity and naive T cell percentage.

The V gene's germline CDR1 is SGHRS and CDR2 YFSETQ. The CDR3 loop spans 15 amino acids. V was clipped by 4 bases and J by 11 bases; unmatched bases: 17. The sequenced sample was blood. The chain combines TRBV5-1 with TRBJ2-5; 7 nucleotides agree with TRBD2. The source is a man between 18 and 29 years old in good health. DNA for the CDR3: TGCGCCAGCAGCCTACTAGCGTTCTACTACAATGAGCAGTACTTC. Its protein product is CASSLLAFYYNEQYF.